Here is one T cell receptor beta chain with its context. Treatment of the sample: 19 received Ad26.COV2.S at low or high dose, single or two shots; five or six received placebo; per-sample allocation not given. Samples were taken on day 63 after the first vaccine or placebo injection. The data were taken from a study of Ad26.COV2.S vaccination and SARS-CoV-2 variants. Sequencing used immunoSEQ multiplex PCR; TCRdb keeps in-frame clones, though not all of them. The repertoire consists of some 320,000 clones, with just under 85% occurring once and the leading ten covering approximately 2%. In germline, CDR1 is SQVTM, CDR2 ANQGSEA. The CDR3 has 14 residues. V shed 6 bases and J shed 0 bases, with 11 bases lying between them.

The chain couples TRBV29-1 to TRBJ1-4; D might be TRBD1 (5 bases). The source material was peripheral blood, sampled in a trial of Ad26.COV2.S vaccine versus placebo. This TCR derives from a person between 18 and 59 years old who received the Ad26.COV2.S COVID-19 vaccine or a placebo. CDR3 protein: CSVSGGATNEKLFF. In nucleotides, the CDR3 is TGCAGCGTGTCCGGGGGTGCAACTAATGAAAAACTGTTTTTT.